This TCR beta chain was profiled in a study of human T cells and chemical hapten exposure. Whole-study context: Cases of alopecia areata, totalis or universalis occurred in a predominantly female patient group. Across samples, TCR yields varied, mostly owing to small differences in pooled library volumes.

Time point: pre-sensitization, week 0. Treatment noted: therapeutic diphenylcyclopropenone sensitization with weekly scalp DPC. Donation of samples came from alopecia patients who were 18 to 70 years old and suitable for DPC. This clonotype was observed a handful of times. The CDR3 spans 17 residues. Original methodology: Between about 23,224 and 750,000 TCRs appeared in each sample, and the median stood at approximately 100,000. TCRdb recomputed calls from the RACE reads with MiXCR, one row per CDR3 protein. What appears here as the V and J calls and clone size reflects TCRdb's work, not the paper's. The sample has about 180,000 distinct CDR3 sequences, more than 25% seen once; the top ten hold about 2.7%.

This receptor was identified in a woman aged 25 to 39 with alopecia areata. Some clones in this sample may be carry-over from other donors' samples. The sample was whole blood, taken in connection with sensitization to the hapten diphenylcyclopropenone (DPC). The chain links TRBV21-1 to TRBJ2-3; the table calls TRBD2, which could not be checked here. TRBV21-1 is a documented pseudogene. In nucleotides, the CDR3 is TGTGCCAGCAGCAAAGAGGCCAGCGGGGGGAGCACAGATACGCAGTATTTT. It yields the protein CASSKEASGGSTDTQYF.